These T cell receptor beta chains were read from a single sample in a study of breast tumors, draining lymph nodes, adjacent tissues. Via MiXCR, TCRdb re-called the multiplex PCR reads, giving one row per CDR3 protein. The repertoire includes some 150,000 distinct CDR3 sequences, around 33% of them detected once, and around 3.5% sits in the top ten. The specimen was axillary lymph node tissue. These receptors came from a female donor with breast cancer. Some clones in this sample may be carry-over from other donors' samples. The CDR3 runs from the conserved cysteine through the conserved F or W. A D gene is named only where the DNA matches it firmly. A row's size may be missing; if present it is once, few, many or a size class.

CDR3 protein | CDR3 DNA | J gene | V gene | clone size | D gene
CATQTTGFSYNSPLHF | TGTGCCACCCAAACCACCGGATTCTCCTATAATTCACCCCTCCACTTT | TRBJ1-6 | TRBV6-5 | many | -
CASSLDGGAVQETQYF | TGCGCCAGCAGCTTGGACGGCGGGGCGGTACAAGAGACCCAGTACTTC | TRBJ2-5 | TRBV5-1 | many | -
CASSEAVETQYF | TGTGCCAGCAGTGAAGCGGTGGAGACCCAGTACTTC | TRBJ2-5 | TRBV7-2 | once | -
CASSLGLSYEQYF | TGTGCCAGCAGCTTAGGTCTCTCCTACGAGCAGTACTTC | TRBJ2-7 | TRBV7-8 | many | -
CASSPGQIYEQYF | TGTGCCAGCTCACCTGGACAGATTTACGAGCAGTACTTC | TRBJ2-7 | TRBV18 | many | -
CASSLTPGGPGANVLTF | TGTGCCAGCAGCTTAACCCCGGGGGGCCCTGGGGCCAACGTCCTGACTTTC | TRBJ2-6 | TRBV7-6 | - | -
CASKGWGRSSSYNEQFF | TGTGCCAGCAAAGGATGGGGTCGATCTAGCTCCTACAATGAGCAGTTCTTC | TRBJ2-1 | TRBV5-5 | many | -
CASSLGGQDNSPLHF | TGTGCCAGCAGTTTAGGGGGGCAGGATAATTCACCCCTCCACTTT | TRBJ1-6 | TRBV28 | many | -
CASSHSNRGTYGYTF | TGTGCCAGCAGTCACTCGAATCGGGGGACCTATGGCTACACCTTC | TRBJ1-2 | TRBV6-5 | few | -
CAWSLRGDQPQHF | TGTGCCTGGAGTCTCAGGGGAGATCAGCCCCAGCATTTT | TRBJ1-5 | TRBV30 | many | -
CASSLGDLLAKNIQYF | TGTGCCAGCAGCTTGGGGGACTTACTAGCCAAAAACATTCAGTACTTC | TRBJ2-4 | TRBV7-8 | many | -
CASSPLNPQGFGNQPQHF | TGTGCCAGCAGTCCCTTAAATCCACAGGGTTTTGGAAATCAGCCCCAGCATTTT | TRBJ1-5 | TRBV6-5 | many | -
CATSRPSTGANVLTF | TGTGCCACCAGCAGGCCTTCAACTGGGGCCAACGTCCTGACTTTC | TRBJ2-6 | TRBV15 | many | -
CSAPTSGIQYF | TGCAGTGCACCGACTAGCGGGATTCAGTACTTC | TRBJ2-5 | TRBV20-1 | - | TRBD2
CASSLVASASSGANVLTF | TGTGCCAGCAGCTTAGTGGCTAGCGCCTCCTCTGGGGCCAACGTCCTGACTTTC | TRBJ2-6 | TRBV7-3 | - | -
CSQDFGGVSPTYEQYF | TGCAGCCAAGATTTCGGAGGGGTCAGTCCCACCTACGAGCAGTACTTC | TRBJ2-7 | TRBV29-1 | - | -
CASSPTGGNDGYTF | TGTGCCAGCAGTCCCACAGGGGGCAACGATGGCTACACATTC | TRBJ1-2 | TRBV7-9 | - | TRBD1
CASSQEKGKDGAYEQYF | TGCGCCAGCAGCCAAGAAAAAGGAAAGGACGGCGCCTACGAGCAGTACTTC | TRBJ2-7 | TRBV4-1 | many | -
CASSFSGTSQSHTQYF | TGTGCCAGCAGCTTCTCCGGGACTAGTCAATCGCATACGCAGTATTTT | TRBJ2-3 | TRBV7-2 | - | TRBD2
CASRPGAYYEQYF | TGTGCCAGCAGGCCGGGCGCGTATTACGAGCAGTACTTC | TRBJ2-7 | TRBV6-5 | - | -
CASSSIDRIKETQYF | TGTGCCAGCAGCTCCATCGACAGGATTAAAGAGACCCAGTACTTC | TRBJ2-5 | TRBV7-9 | many | -
CSARVPQGSYDEQFF | TGCAGTGCTAGGGTGCCGCAGGGCTCCTACGATGAGCAGTTCTTC | TRBJ2-1 | TRBV20-1 | - | -
CASSGGGAYNEQFF | TGCGCCAGCAGCGGGGGGGGTGCCTACAATGAGCAGTTCTTC | TRBJ2-1 | TRBV5-1 | many | TRBD2
CASSFRDTEAFF | TGTGCCAGCAGCTTCAGGGACACTGAAGCTTTCTTT | TRBJ1-1 | TRBV7-9 | many | -
CASRELAGGPGGQYF | TGTGCCAGCCGTGAGCTAGCGGGGGGCCCAGGGGGGCAGTATTTT | TRBJ2-3 | TRBV2 | - | TRBD2
CASSLGGNRYTF | TGTGCCAGCAGCTTGGGGGGGAATCGCTACACCTTC | TRBJ1-2 | TRBV5-4 | - | -
CASSTDRSNQPQHF | TGCGCCAGCAGCACCGACAGGTCCAATCAGCCCCAGCATTTT | TRBJ1-5 | TRBV4-1 | many | -
CASSLGGAGGHYEQYF | TGTGCCAGCAGCTTAGGTGGAGCGGGGGGCCACTACGAGCAGTACTTC | TRBJ2-7 | TRBV7-6 | many | TRBD2
CSATHSADYGYTFGSGETQYF | - | TRBJ2-5 | TRBV20-1 | - | -
CATSGTGGFGVAFF | TGTGCCACCAGCGGGACAGGGGGATTCGGAGTAGCTTTCTTT | TRBJ1-1 | TRBV15 | many | TRBD1
CASSFLATTDTQYF | TGCGCCAGCAGCTTTCTAGCTACCACAGATACGCAGTATTTT | TRBJ2-3 | TRBV5-1 | many | -
CASSPSGLSSYNEQFF | TGTGCCAGCAGTCCTAGCGGATTAAGCTCCTACAATGAGCAGTTCTTC | TRBJ2-1 | TRBV3-1 | many | TRBD2
CASSQDASGSTYNEQFF | TGTGCCAGCAGCCAAGATGCTAGCGGGAGTACGTACAATGAGCAGTTCTTC | TRBJ2-1 | TRBV4-2 | many | TRBD2
CASSRTSGILSEQYF | TGTGCCAGTAGTAGGACTAGCGGGATATTATCCGAGCAGTACTTC | TRBJ2-7 | TRBV19 | many | TRBD2
CASSRGGGTDTQYF | TGCGCCAGCAGCCGGGGGGGTGGCACAGATACGCAGTATTTT | TRBJ2-3 | TRBV5-1 | many | TRBD2
CASSQQSGGRDTQYF | TGTGCCAGCAGCCAACAAAGCGGGGGCAGGGATACGCAGTATTTT | TRBJ2-3 | TRBV3-1 | once | TRBD2
CASTRRNQPQHF | TGTGCCAGCACGCGGCGGAATCAGCCCCAGCATTTT | TRBJ1-5 | TRBV6-2/TRBV6-3 | many | -
CASSSGRTVHQPQHF | TGTGCCAGCAGTTCTGGACGGACAGTCCACCAGCCCCAGCATTTT | TRBJ1-5 | TRBV6-5 | many | -
CASSPGTGGGTDTQYF | TGTGCTAGCAGCCCCGGGACAGGGGGCGGCACAGATACGCAGTATTTT | TRBJ2-3 | TRBV7-7 | many | TRBD1
CASKEDQKGQFF | TGTGCCAGCAAAGAAGACCAAAAGGGACAGTTCTTC | TRBJ2-1 | TRBV2 | many | -
CASSKARDRANYGYTF | TGTGCCAGCAGTAAGGCCCGGGACAGAGCTAACTATGGCTACACCTTC | TRBJ1-2 | TRBV2 | many | TRBD1